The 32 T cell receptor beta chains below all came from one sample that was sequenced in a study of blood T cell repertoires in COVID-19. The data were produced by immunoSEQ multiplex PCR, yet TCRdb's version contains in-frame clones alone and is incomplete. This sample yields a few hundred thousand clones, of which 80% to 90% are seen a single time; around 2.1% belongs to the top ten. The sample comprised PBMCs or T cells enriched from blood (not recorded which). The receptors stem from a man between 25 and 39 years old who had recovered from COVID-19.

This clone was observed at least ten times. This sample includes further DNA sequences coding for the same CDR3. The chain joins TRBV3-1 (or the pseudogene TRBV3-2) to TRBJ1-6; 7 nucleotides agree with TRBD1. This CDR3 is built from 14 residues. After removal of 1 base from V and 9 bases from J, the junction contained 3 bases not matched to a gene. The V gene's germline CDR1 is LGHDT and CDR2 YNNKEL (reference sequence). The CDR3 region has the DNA TGTGCCAGCAGCCAAGGACAGGGAGGTTCACCCCTCCACTTT. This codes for CASSQGQGGSPLHF.

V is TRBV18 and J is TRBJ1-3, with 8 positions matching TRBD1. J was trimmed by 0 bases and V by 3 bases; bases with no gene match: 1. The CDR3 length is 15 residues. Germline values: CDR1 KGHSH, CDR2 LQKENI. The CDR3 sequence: CASSPRGLSGNTIYF. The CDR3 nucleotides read TGTGCCAGCTCACCCAGGGGGCTCTCTGGAAACACCATATATTTT.

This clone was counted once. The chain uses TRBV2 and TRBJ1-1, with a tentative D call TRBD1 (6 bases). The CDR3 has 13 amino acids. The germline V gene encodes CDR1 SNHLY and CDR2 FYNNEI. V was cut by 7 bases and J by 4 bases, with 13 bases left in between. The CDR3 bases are TGTGCCAGCACCGGACAGAGGAGCACTGAAGCTTTCTTT. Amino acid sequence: CASTGQRSTEAFF.

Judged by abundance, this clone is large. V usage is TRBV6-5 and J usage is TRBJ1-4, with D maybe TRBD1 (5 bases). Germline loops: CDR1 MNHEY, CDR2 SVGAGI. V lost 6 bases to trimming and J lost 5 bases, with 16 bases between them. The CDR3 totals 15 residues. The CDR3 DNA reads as TGTGCCAGCAGGACCTTAGGGGCTCCCAATGAAAAACTGTTTTTT. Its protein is CASRTLGAPNEKLFF.

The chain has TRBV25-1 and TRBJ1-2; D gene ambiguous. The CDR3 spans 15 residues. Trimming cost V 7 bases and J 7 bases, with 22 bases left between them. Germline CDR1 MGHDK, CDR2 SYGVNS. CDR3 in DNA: TGTGCCAGCACCGCCAGATCCACTCAGGTTGGTGGCTACACCTTC. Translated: CASTARSTQVGGYTF.

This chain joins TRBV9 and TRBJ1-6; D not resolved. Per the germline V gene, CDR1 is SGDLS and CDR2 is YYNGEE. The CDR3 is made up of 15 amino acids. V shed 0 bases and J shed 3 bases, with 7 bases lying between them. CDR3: CASSVGSDYNSPLHF. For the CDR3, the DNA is TGTGCCAGCAGCGTAGGATCAGACTATAATTCACCCCTCCACTTT.

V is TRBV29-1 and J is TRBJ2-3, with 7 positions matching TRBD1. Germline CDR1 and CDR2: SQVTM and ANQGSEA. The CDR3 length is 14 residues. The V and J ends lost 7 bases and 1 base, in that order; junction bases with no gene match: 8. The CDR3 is CSADIGQGTDTQYF. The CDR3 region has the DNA TGCAGCGCGGATATAGGACAGGGCACAGATACGCAGTATTTT.

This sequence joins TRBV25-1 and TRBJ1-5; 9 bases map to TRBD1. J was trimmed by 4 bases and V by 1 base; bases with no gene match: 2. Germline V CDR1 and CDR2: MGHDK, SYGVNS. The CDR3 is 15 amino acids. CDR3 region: CASSELGTGNQPQHF. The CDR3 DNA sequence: TGTGCCAGCAGTGAATTAGGGACAGGGAATCAGCCCCAGCATTTT.

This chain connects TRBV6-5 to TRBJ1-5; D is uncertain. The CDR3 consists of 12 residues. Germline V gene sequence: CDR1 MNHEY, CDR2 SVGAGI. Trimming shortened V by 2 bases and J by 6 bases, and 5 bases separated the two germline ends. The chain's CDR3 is CASSYAGQPQHF. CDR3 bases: TGTGCCAGCAGTTACGCGGGTCAGCCCCAGCATTTT.

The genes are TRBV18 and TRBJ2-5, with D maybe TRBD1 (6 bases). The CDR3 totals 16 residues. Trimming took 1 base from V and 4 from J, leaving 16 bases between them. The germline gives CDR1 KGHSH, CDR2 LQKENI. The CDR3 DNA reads TGTGCCAGCTCACCACTGGGACATTCAGAGGGAGAGACCCAGTACTTC. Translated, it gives CASSPLGHSEGETQYF.

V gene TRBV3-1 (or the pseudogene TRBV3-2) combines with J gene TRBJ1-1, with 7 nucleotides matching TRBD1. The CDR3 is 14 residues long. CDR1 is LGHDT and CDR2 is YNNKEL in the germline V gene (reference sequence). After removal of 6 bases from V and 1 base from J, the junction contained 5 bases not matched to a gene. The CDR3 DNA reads TGTGCCAGCAGTCACAGGGGCCCGAACACTGAAGCTTTCTTT. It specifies CASSHRGPNTEAFF.

The CDR3 sequence: CASSQVTGQTYGYTF. DNA for the CDR3: TGCGCCAGCAGCCAAGTTACGGGACAGACCTATGGCTACACCTTC. The rearrangement links TRBV4-1 to TRBJ1-2; 7 nucleotides agree with TRBD1. J lost 4 bases, V lost 1 base, and 6 bases had no gene match. The CDR3 runs 15 residues. The germline CDR1 and CDR2 sequences are MGHRA and YSYEKL.

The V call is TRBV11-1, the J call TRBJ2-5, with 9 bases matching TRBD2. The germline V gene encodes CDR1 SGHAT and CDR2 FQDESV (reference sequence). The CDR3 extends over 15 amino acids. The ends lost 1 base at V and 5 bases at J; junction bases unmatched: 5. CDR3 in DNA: TGTGCCAGCAGCTTAGGATCAGCGGGGGGTGAGACCCAGTACTTC. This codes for CASSLGSAGGETQYF.

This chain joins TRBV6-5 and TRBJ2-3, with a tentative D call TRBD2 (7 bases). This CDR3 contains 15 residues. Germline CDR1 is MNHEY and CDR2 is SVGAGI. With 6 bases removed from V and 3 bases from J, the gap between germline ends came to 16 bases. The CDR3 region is CASSRGASATDTQYF. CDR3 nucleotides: TGTGCCAGCAGCCGGGGGGCAAGCGCGACAGATACGCAGTATTTT.

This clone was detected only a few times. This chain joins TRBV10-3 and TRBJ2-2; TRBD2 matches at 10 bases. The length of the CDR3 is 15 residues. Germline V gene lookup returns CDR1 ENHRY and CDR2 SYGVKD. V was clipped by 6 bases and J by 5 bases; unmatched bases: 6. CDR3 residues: CAIRIERGGTGELFF. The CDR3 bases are TGTGCCATCAGAATAGAGCGGGGGGGGACCGGGGAGCTGTTTTTT.

In DNA form, the CDR3 reads TGTGCCTGGAGTCCGGGACAGCTCTCACCCCTCCACTTT. Protein: CAWSPGQLSPLHF. This sequence joins TRBV30 and TRBJ1-6; 7 bases agree with TRBD1. There are 13 residues in the CDR3. J lost 10 bases, V lost 2 bases, and 5 bases had no gene match. CDR1 and CDR2 (germline): GTSNPN, SVGIG (reference sequence).

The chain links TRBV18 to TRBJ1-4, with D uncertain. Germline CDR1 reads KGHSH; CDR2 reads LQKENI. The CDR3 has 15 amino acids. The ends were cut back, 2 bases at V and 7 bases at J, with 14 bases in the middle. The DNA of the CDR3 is TGTGCCAGCTCACCAAAAGGCGGCAGTGGTGAAAAACTGTTTTTT. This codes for CASSPKGGSGEKLFF.

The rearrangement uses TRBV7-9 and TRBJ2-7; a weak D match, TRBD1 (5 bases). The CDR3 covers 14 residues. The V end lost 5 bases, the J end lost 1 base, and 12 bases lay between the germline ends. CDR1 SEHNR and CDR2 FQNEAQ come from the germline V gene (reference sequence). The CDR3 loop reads CASSPEAGSYEQYF. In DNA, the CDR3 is TGTGCCAGCAGCCCAGAGGCAGGGTCCTACGAGCAGTACTTC.

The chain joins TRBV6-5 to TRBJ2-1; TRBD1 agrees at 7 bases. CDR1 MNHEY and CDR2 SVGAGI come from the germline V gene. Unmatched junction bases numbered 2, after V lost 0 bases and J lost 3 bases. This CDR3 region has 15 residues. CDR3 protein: CASSYSGTVYNEQFF. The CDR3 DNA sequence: TGTGCCAGCAGTTACTCCGGGACAGTCTACAATGAGCAGTTCTTC.

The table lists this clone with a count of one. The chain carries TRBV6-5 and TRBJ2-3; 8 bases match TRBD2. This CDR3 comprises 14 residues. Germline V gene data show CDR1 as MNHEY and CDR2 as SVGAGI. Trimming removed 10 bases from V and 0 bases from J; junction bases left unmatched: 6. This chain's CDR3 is CATSGLASTDTQYF. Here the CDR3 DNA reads TGTGCCACCTCAGGACTAGCCAGCACAGATACGCAGTATTTT.

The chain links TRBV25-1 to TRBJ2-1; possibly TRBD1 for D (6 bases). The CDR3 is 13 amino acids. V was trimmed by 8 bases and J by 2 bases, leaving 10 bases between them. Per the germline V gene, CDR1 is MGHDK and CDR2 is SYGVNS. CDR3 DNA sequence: TGTGCCAGCGGCCGGGACACCTACAATGAGCAGTTCTTC. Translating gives CASGRDTYNEQFF.

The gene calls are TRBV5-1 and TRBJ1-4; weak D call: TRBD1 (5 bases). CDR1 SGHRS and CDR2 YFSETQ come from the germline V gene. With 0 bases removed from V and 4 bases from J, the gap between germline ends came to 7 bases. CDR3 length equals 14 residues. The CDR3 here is CASSLDRFNEKLFF. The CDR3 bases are TGCGCCAGCAGCTTGGACAGGTTTAATGAAAAACTGTTTTTT.

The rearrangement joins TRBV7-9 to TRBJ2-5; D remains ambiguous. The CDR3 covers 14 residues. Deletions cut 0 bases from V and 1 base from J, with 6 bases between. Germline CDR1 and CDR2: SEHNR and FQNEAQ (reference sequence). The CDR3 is CASSLASGQETQYF. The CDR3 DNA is TGTGCCAGCAGCTTAGCGTCAGGCCAAGAGACCCAGTACTTC.

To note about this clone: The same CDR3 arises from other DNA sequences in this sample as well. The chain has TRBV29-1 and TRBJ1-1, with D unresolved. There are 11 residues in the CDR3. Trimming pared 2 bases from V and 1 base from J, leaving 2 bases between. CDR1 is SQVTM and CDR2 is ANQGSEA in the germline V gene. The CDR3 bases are TGCAGCGTTGAACGGAACACTGAAGCTTTCTTT. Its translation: CSVERNTEAFF.

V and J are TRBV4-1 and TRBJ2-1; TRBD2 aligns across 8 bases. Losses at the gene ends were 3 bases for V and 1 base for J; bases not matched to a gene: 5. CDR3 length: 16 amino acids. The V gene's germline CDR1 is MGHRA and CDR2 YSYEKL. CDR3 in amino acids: CASSHSVAGSYNEQFF. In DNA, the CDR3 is TGCGCCAGCAGCCATTCCGTAGCGGGATCCTACAATGAGCAGTTCTTC.

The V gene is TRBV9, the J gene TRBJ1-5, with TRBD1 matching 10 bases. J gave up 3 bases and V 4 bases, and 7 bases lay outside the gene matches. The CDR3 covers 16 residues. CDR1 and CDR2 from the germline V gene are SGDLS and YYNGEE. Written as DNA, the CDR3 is TGTGCCAGCAGCCCGGGGACAGGGGCGGCCAATCAGCCCCAGCATTTT. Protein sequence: CASSPGTGAANQPQHF.

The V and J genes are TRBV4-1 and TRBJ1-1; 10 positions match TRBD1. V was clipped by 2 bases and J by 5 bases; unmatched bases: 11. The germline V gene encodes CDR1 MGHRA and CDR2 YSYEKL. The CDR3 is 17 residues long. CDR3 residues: CASSQTSAGTGVTEAFF. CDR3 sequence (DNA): TGCGCCAGCAGCCAAACTTCCGCCGGGACAGGGGTGACTGAAGCTTTCTTT.

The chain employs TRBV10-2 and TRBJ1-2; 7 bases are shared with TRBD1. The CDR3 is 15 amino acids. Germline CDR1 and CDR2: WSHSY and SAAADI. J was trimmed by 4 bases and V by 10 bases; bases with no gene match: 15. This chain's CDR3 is CATFTGGQRFYGYTF. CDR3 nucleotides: TGCGCCACCTTCACCGGGGGACAGAGGTTCTATGGCTACACCTTC.

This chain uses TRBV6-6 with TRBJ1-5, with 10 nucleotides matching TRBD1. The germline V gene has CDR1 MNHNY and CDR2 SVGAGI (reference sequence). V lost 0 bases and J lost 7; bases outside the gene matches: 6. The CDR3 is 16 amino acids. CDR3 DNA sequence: TGTGCCAGCAGTTACTCGGGGACAGGGGTGGAGCAGCCCCAGCATTTT. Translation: CASSYSGTGVEQPQHF.

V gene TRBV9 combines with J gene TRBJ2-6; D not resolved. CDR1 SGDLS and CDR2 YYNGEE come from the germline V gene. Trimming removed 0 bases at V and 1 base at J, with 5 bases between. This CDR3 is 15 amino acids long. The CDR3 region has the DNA TGTGCCAGCAGCGTAGTTAGATCTGGGGCCAACGTCCTGACTTTC. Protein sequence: CASSVVRSGANVLTF.

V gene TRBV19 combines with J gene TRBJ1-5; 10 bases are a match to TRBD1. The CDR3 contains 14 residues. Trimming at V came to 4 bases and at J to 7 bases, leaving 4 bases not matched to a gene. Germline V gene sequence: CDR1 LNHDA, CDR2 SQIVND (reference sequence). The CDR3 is CASSTGQGYQPQHF. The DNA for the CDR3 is TGTGCCAGTAGTACGGGACAGGGGTACCAGCCCCAGCATTTT.

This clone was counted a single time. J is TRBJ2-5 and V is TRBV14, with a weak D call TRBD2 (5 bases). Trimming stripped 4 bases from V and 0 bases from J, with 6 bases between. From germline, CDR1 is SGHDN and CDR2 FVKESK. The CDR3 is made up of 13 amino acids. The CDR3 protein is CASSRGNQETQYF. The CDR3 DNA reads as TGTGCCAGCAGCCGAGGGAACCAAGAGACCCAGTACTTC. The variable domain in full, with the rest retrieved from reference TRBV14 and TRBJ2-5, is EAGVTQFPSHSVIEKGQTVTLRCDPISGHDNLYWYRRVMGKEIKFLLHFVKESKQDESGMPNNRFLAERTGGTYSTLKVQPAELEDSGVYFCASSRGNQETQYFGPGTRLLVL.